The rows below give T cell receptor beta chains drawn from one sample of a study of T cell repertoires in cytomegalovirus infection. For these TCRs, the target antigens are not known. TCRdb redid the calling of the reads with MiXCR, one entry per CDR3 protein. The sample shows roughly 920,000 distinct CDR3 sequences, 25% to 40% of them seen only once. Sequenced material: cultured CD8+ T cells from PBMCs, taken from culture after CMV antigen stimulation. Source of these receptors: a human donor in good health (CMV status not recorded). Some clones in this sample may be carry-over from other donors' samples. The CDR3 runs from the conserved cysteine through the conserved F or W. The D gene is left open where the match is weak. Clone size is not always given. Where it is, it says once, few, many or a class for expanded clones.

clone_size d_call j_call v_call cdr3_length cdr3_aa cdr3_nt
. . TRBJ1-3 TRBV2 15 CASSEFRSSGNTIYF TGTGCCAGCAGTGAATTCAGGAGCTCTGGAAACACCATATATTTT
many . TRBJ1-5 TRBV12-3/TRBV12-4 14 CASSPLGGYQPQHF TGTGCCAGCAGTCCCCTGGGGGGGTATCAGCCCCAGCATTTT
few TRBD2 TRBJ2-1 TRBV19 15 CASSIGTSPYNEQFF TGTGCCAGTAGTATTGGGACTAGTCCCTACAATGAGCAGTTCTTC
. . TRBJ2-5 TRBV7-6 14 CASSLALRRETQYF TGTGCCAGCAGCTTAGCTCTTCGGAGGGAGACCCAGTACTTC
few . TRBJ2-1 TRBV5-5 16 CASSFWQDNPYNEQFF TGTGCCAGCAGCTTTTGGCAGGACAACCCCTACAATGAGCAGTTCTTC
few TRBD1 TRBJ2-1 TRBV11-1 16 CASSLAIQGAANEQFF TGTGCCAGCAGCTTAGCGATCCAGGGGGCGGCGAATGAGCAGTTCTTC
. TRBD1 TRBJ2-3 TRBV12-3/TRBV12-4 16 CASSYRGTGDGDTQYF TGTGCCAGCAGTTACAGAGGGACAGGGGATGGAGATACGCAGTATTTT
few . TRBJ2-2 TRBV7-7 14 CASSLSRGNGELFF TGTGCTAGCAGCTTAAGCAGGGGAAACGGGGAGCTGTTTTTT
few . TRBJ2-3 TRBV12-5 12 CASGPEPDTQYF TGTGCTAGTGGACCCGAACCCGATACGCAGTATTTT
few TRBD1 TRBJ2-2 TRBV11-3 15 CASRDRGHNTGELFF TGTGCCAGCAGGGACAGGGGGCATAACACCGGGGAGCTGTTTTTT
. . TRBJ2-3 TRBV7-4 13 CASIGNQGDTQYF TGTGCCAGCATTGGGAACCAGGGCGATACGCAGTATTTT
large . TRBJ1-1 TRBV12-3/TRBV12-4 15 CASSPSGEMNTEAFF TGTGCCAGCAGTCCGTCCGGAGAGATGAACACTGAAGCTTTCTTT
few . TRBJ2-3 TRBV3-1 15 CASSQPNGPLDTQYF TGTGCCAGCAGCCAACCCAACGGCCCCCTCGATACGCAGTATTTT
few . TRBJ1-2 TRBV12-3/TRBV12-4 15 CASSFGRGPGYGYTF TGTGCCAGCAGTTTCGGCAGGGGCCCCGGCTATGGCTACACCTTC
. . TRBJ2-5 TRBV7-2 18 CASSLRSVARRLKETQYF TGTGCCAGCAGCTTACGTAGCGTGGCACGCCGACTTAAAGAGACCCAGTACTTC
many . TRBJ2-1 TRBV7-9 15 CASSLASRGRNEQFF TGTGCCAGCAGCTTAGCCTCGCGGGGTCGGAATGAGCAGTTCTTC
. TRBD2 TRBJ2-5 TRBV5-5 15 CASSWDGSGVETQYF TGTGCCAGCAGCTGGGATGGGAGCGGGGTAGAGACCCAGTACTTC
few . TRBJ2-1 TRBV4-1 14 CASSQEDLLDEQFF TGCGCCAGCAGCCAAGAGGACCTACTTGATGAGCAGTTCTTC
many . TRBJ2-7 TRBV7-9 12 CASSLAMTEQYF TGTGCCAGCAGCTTAGCGATGACAGAGCAGTACTTC
many TRBD2 TRBJ2-3 TRBV7-6 15 CASSSSGGATDTQYF TGTGCCAGCAGCTCTAGCGGGGGGGCCACAGATACGCAGTATTTT
many . TRBJ2-1 TRBV7-8 15 CASSSYKGGSNEQFF TGTGCCAGCAGCTCATACAAGGGTGGGAGCAATGAGCAGTTCTTC
. . TRBJ2-2 TRBV27 15 CASSFAGADTGELFF TGTGCCAGCAGTTTCGCGGGGGCGGACACCGGGGAGCTGTTTTTT
. . TRBJ2-1 TRBV6-2/TRBV6-3 17 CASSYSRSLPAYNEQFF TGTGCCAGCAGTTACTCGAGATCACTCCCTGCCTACAATGAGCAGTTCTTC
few TRBD2 TRBJ2-1 TRBV12-3/TRBV12-4 19 CASSLKPSGGRPISNEQFF TGTGCCAGCAGTTTAAAACCTAGCGGGGGCCGCCCGATCTCCAATGAGCAGTTCTTC
many TRBD2 TRBJ2-3 TRBV12-3/TRBV12-4 16 CASRFLAGESTDTQYF TGTGCCAGCAGGTTTCTAGCGGGGGAGAGCACAGATACGCAGTATTTT
. TRBD1 TRBJ1-2 TRBV4-1 15 CASSPDRGHLDGYTF TGCGCCAGCAGCCCGGACAGGGGGCATTTAGATGGCTACACCTTC
. . TRBJ1-5 TRBV10-2 14 CASSESQANQPQHF TGCGCCAGCAGTGAGTCACAGGCCAATCAGCCCCAGCATTTT
. . TRBJ2-3 TRBV2 15 CASSPDFDRPDTQYF TGTGCCAGCAGCCCGGACTTCGACCGGCCAGATACGCAGTATTTT
few . TRBJ1-4 TRBV29-1 12 CSVQSTNEKLFF TGCAGCGTTCAGTCAACTAATGAAAAACTGTTTTTT
many . TRBJ2-5 TRBV18 14 CASSPSLGQETQYF TGTGCCAGCTCACCTTCCCTGGGACAAGAGACCCAGTACTTC
many . TRBJ2-4 TRBV7-8 17 CASSLVGQTVAKNIQYF TGTGCCAGCAGCTTAGTCGGACAGACGGTAGCCAAAAACATTCAGTACTTC
. TRBD2 TRBJ2-5 TRBV5-1 16 CASSSTSAVLQETQYF TGCGCCAGCAGCTCGACTAGCGCTGTACTTCAAGAGACCCAGTACTTC
many . TRBJ1-6 TRBV14 14 CASSQVFLVSPLHF TGTGCCAGCAGCCAAGTGTTTTTGGTGTCACCCCTCCACTTT
. . TRBJ2-3 TRBV6-2/TRBV6-3 13 CASTEDGRWTQYF TGTGCCAGCACCGAAGATGGTCGGTGGACGCAGTATTTT
. . TRBJ1-2 TRBV6-5 11 CASLGTNGYTF TGTGCCAGCCTGGGGACCAATGGCTACACCTTC
. TRBD1 TRBJ1-3 TRBV6-6 17 CASSYQGAPTTGNTIYF TGTGCCAGCAGTTACCAGGGGGCTCCTACAACTGGAAACACCATATATTTT
few . TRBJ2-3 TRBV10-2 15 CASSGLELGGDTQYF TGCGCCAGCAGTGGACTGGAGTTAGGAGGAGATACGCAGTATTTT
. . TRBJ1-5 TRBV2 14 CASSERQVNQPQHF TGTGCCAGCAGTGAACGCCAGGTCAATCAGCCCCAGCATTTT
many . TRBJ2-1 TRBV7-2 16 CASSLVPRGRYNEQFF TGTGCCAGCAGCTTAGTTCCCAGGGGGAGGTACAATGAGCAGTTCTTC
many . TRBJ2-1 TRBV7-2 13 CASSSPSGLGQFF TGTGCCAGCAGCTCCCCGTCAGGGCTCGGGCAGTTCTTC
many . TRBJ1-4 TRBV7-9 15 CASSRSSGENEKLFF TGTGCCAGCAGCCGAAGCTCAGGAGAAAATGAAAAACTGTTTTTT
many . TRBJ2-1 TRBV29-1 13 CSVVGSARNEQFF TGCAGCGTTGTAGGGTCGGCGCGGAATGAGCAGTTCTTC
few . TRBJ1-2 TRBV6-8 14 CASSYMGGGGGYTF TGTGCCAGCAGTTACATGGGGGGGGGCGGTGGCTACACCTTC
many . TRBJ2-1 TRBV7-8 15 CASSLDRNFYNEQFF TGTGCCAGCAGCTTAGACAGGAATTTCTACAATGAGCAGTTCTTC
. . TRBJ1-1 TRBV27 16 CASSHTGSATNTEAFF TGTGCCAGCAGTCACACAGGGTCGGCTACGAACACTGAAGCTTTCTTT
. TRBD2 TRBJ2-1 TRBV10-3 17 CAISETGTSGGYNEQFF TGTGCCATCAGTGAAACCGGGACTAGCGGGGGCTACAATGAGCAGTTCTTC
few . TRBJ1-1 TRBV6-6 12 CASRRGGLEAFF TGTGCCAGCAGACGGGGAGGACTTGAAGCTTTCTTT
. . TRBJ2-7 TRBV7-9 14 CASSLEGSAYEQYF TGTGCCAGCAGCTTAGAGGGCAGCGCCTACGAGCAGTACTTC
. TRBD1 TRBJ1-1 TRBV7-9 15 CASSPDGTGKTEAFF TGTGCCAGCAGCCCTGACGGGACAGGTAAAACTGAAGCTTTCTTT
many . TRBJ1-6 TRBV7-8 15 CASSLKFGGGSPLHF TGTGCCAGCAGCTTAAAGTTTGGGGGCGGATCACCCCTCCACTTT